The 18 T cell receptor beta chains listed next were all sequenced from one sample in a study of T cell responses to AZD1222 COVID-19 vaccine. Libraries were prepared by immunoSEQ multiplex PCR; TCRdb keeps only in-frame clonotypes and omits some of them. The table shows over 120,000 clones, with around 90% occurring only once. Sequencing was performed on peripheral blood, taken 28 days after the second dose of the MenACWY control vaccine. These receptors all come from an adult who received the MenACWY meningococcal vaccine as a control.

The chain recombines TRBV19 with TRBJ1-4; the match to TRBD1 covers 9 bases. Germline trimming cut 5 bases from V and 8 bases from J; bases unmatched to any gene: 6. Germline assignment: CDR1 LNHDA and CDR2 SQIVND (reference sequence). The CDR3 spans 14 residues. CDR3 nucleotide sequence: TGTGCCAGTAGTCCGTGGGGACAGGGAGAAAAACTGTTTTTT. Protein product: CASSPWGQGEKLFF.

This chain uses TRBV30 with TRBJ2-2; 10 nucleotides line up with TRBD1. The CDR3 has 15 residues. The V and J ends lost 2 bases and 3 bases, in that order; junction bases with no gene match: 3. Looked up from germline, CDR1 is GTSNPN and CDR2 is SVGIG (reference sequence). In DNA, the CDR3 is TGTGCCTGGAGTAGACAGGGGGCGCACACCGGGGAGCTGTTTTTT. Amino acids: CAWSRQGAHTGELFF. The whole variable domain, filled in from reference TRBV30 and TRBJ2-2, reads SQTIHQWPATLVQPVGSPLSLECTVEGTSNPNLYWYRQAAGRGLQLLFYSVGIGQISSEVPQNLSASRPQDRQFILSSKKLLLSDSGFYLCAWSRQGAHTGELFFGEGSRLTVL.

Sample share makes this clone medium-sized. J is TRBJ1-6 and V is TRBV11-2, with D possibly matching TRBD1 (6 bases). The CDR3 loop spans 15 amino acids. V gave up 1 base and J gave up 9 bases, with 13 bases separating them. In germline, CDR1 is SGHAT, CDR2 FQNNGV. The CDR3 loop reads CASSLGAGGGSPLHF. As DNA, the CDR3 is TGTGCCAGCAGCTTAGGGGCGGGGGGCGGTTCACCCCTCCACTTT.

CDR3 loop: CASSLLGGRGEKLFF. The CDR3 DNA follows: TGTGCCAGCAGTTTATTGGGGGGCCGCGGTGAAAAACTGTTTTTT. This chain connects TRBV28 to TRBJ1-4; the D gene is possibly TRBD1 (6 bases). CDR1 and CDR2 from the germline V gene are MDHEN and SYDVKM. The CDR3 is made up of 15 amino acids. With 1 base removed from V and 7 bases from J, the gap between germline ends came to 13 bases.

A single count supports this clone. The CDR3 nucleotides are TGTGCCAGCAGCTTATGGGGACAGAAAAATTCACCCCTCCACTTT. This encodes CASSLWGQKNSPLHF. The V gene is TRBV7-3, the J gene TRBJ1-6; 7 positions match TRBD1. V trimming: 2 bases; J trimming: 7 bases; junction bases outside the gene matches: 5. Per the germline V gene, CDR1 is SGHTA and CDR2 is FQGTGA. This CDR3 has 15 amino acids.

In its sample, this clone was seen once. The genes are TRBV5-1 and TRBJ1-1; TRBD1 agrees at 7 bases. The CDR3 is made up of 16 amino acids. Germline assignment: CDR1 SGHRS and CDR2 YFSETQ. V trimming: 4 bases; J trimming: 0 bases; junction bases outside the gene matches: 9. The CDR3 coding sequence is TGCGCCAGCAGCCCGGGGGACAGTCGTATGAACACTGAAGCTTTCTTT. Amino acids: CASSPGDSRMNTEAFF.

The V call is TRBV27, the J call TRBJ1-6, with D possibly being TRBD1 (5 bases). The CDR3 has 15 amino acids. From germline, CDR1 is MNHEY and CDR2 SMNVEV (reference sequence). V lost 0 bases, J lost 7 bases, and 10 bases lay in between. For the CDR3, the DNA is TGTGCCAGCAGTTTATCGCGGCAGGGCAATTCACCCCTCCACTTT. This encodes CASSLSRQGNSPLHF.

V gene TRBV7-3 combines with J gene TRBJ2-7; a weak D match, TRBD2 (6 bases). V was pared by 3 bases and J by 7 bases, with 13 bases between. The germline V gene encodes CDR1 SGHTA and CDR2 FQGTGA. The CDR3 length is 13 residues. CDR3 in DNA: TGTGCCAGCAGCTTTATCGGGGGTTATGAGCAGTACTTC. Its translation is CASSFIGGYEQYF.

This clone was found once. The genes are TRBV5-8 and TRBJ2-3, with TRBD1 as a possible D gene (6 bases). V dropped 2 bases and J dropped 6 bases, with 13 bases sitting between them. CDR1 is SGHTS, CDR2 YDEGEE, per germline. The CDR3 runs to 14 residues. CDR3 residues: CASSFQGLADTQYF. The CDR3 DNA reads TGTGCCAGCAGCTTCCAGGGGTTAGCTGATACGCAGTATTTT.

This clone was recorded once. V gene TRBV7-3 combines with J gene TRBJ1-2, with D uncertain. The germline V gene has CDR1 SGHTA and CDR2 FQGTGA. This CDR3 has 15 amino acids. V was clipped by 0 bases and J by 3 bases, with 11 bases between them. This CDR3 is CASSLTGIRHYGYTF. CDR3 coding DNA: TGTGCCAGCAGCTTAACGGGGATCCGCCACTATGGCTACACCTTC. Variable domain in full (rest from reference TRBV7-3 and TRBJ1-2): GAGVSQTPSNKVTEKGKYVELRCDPISGHTALYWYRQSLGQGPEFLIYFQGTGAADDSGLPNDRFFAVRPEGSVSTLKIQRTERGDSAVYLCASSLTGIRHYGYTFGSGTRLTVV.

This clone was counted only a few times. J is TRBJ2-1 and V is TRBV19, with TRBD1 matching 7 bases. There are 16 residues in the CDR3. CDR1 is LNHDA and CDR2 is SQIVND in the germline V gene (reference sequence). Unmatched junction bases numbered 9, after V lost 4 bases and J lost 3 bases. CDR3 region: CASSTRQGPFYNEQFF. The CDR3 nucleotides read TGTGCCAGTAGTACTAGACAGGGACCTTTCTACAATGAGCAGTTCTTC.

V gene TRBV5-1 combines with J gene TRBJ2-3; D is unclear. V gave up 0 bases and J gave up 2 bases, with 10 bases separating them. The germline V gene has CDR1 SGHRS and CDR2 YFSETQ. The CDR3 covers 15 residues. The CDR3 bases are TGCGCCAGCAGCTTGGGGTCTACAAACACAGATACGCAGTATTTT. It encodes CASSLGSTNTDTQYF.

The V gene is TRBV29-1, the J gene TRBJ2-3; perhaps TRBD1 as D (6 bases). V lost 0 bases, J lost 2 bases, and 6 bases lay in between. The CDR3 is 13 residues long. Germline lookup yields CDR1 SQVTM and CDR2 ANQGSEA. The CDR3 protein is CSVEEGHTDTQYF. CDR3 in DNA: TGCAGCGTTGAAGAGGGACACACAGATACGCAGTATTTT.

The rearrangement uses TRBV15 and TRBJ2-7; possibly TRBD1 or TRBD2 for D (5 bases each). The CDR3 spans 14 residues. CDR1 and CDR2 (germline): LNHNV, YYDKDF (reference sequence). V was clipped by 5 bases and J by 7 bases, with 18 bases between them. This CDR3 is CATSLGTGPREQYF. CDR3 coding DNA: TGTGCCACCAGCCTAGGGACGGGCCCCAGGGAGCAGTACTTC.

This chain uses TRBV7-9 with TRBJ1-1; D uncertain. V gave up 6 bases and J gave up 4 bases, with 12 bases separating them. Germline V lookup: CDR1 SEHNR, CDR2 FQNEAQ (reference sequence). The length of the CDR3 is 13 residues. The CDR3 sequence is CASRSAGSTEAFF. CDR3 nucleotides: TGTGCCAGCAGGTCCGCGGGTTCCACTGAAGCTTTCTTT.

The chain couples TRBV11-3 to TRBJ2-5; 7 bases align to TRBD1. Trimming took 5 bases from V and 3 from J; bases not matched to a gene: 6. The CDR3 covers 14 residues. The germline gives CDR1 SGHNT, CDR2 YENEEA. Here the CDR3 DNA reads TGTGCCAGCAGCCCTCGGGACAGTAAAGAGACCCAGTACTTC. Translated: CASSPRDSKETQYF.

The rearrangement joins TRBV29-1 to TRBJ1-1, with D unclear. The CDR3 covers 12 residues. CDR1 is SQVTM and CDR2 is ANQGSEA in the germline V gene. With 7 bases removed from V and 1 base from J, the gap between germline ends came to 10 bases. CDR3 sequence: CSALNWNTEAFF. CDR3 sequence (DNA): TGCAGCGCATTAAACTGGAACACTGAAGCTTTCTTT.

V and J are TRBV25-1 and TRBJ2-4, with D possibly TRBD2 on 6 matching bases. Trimming took 3 bases from V and 9 from J, leaving 12 bases between them. In germline, CDR1 is MGHDK, CDR2 SYGVNS. The CDR3 spans 13 residues. The CDR3 here is CASSEALRGIQYF. The CDR3 nucleotides are TGTGCCAGCAGTGAGGCCTTGCGGGGCATTCAGTACTTC.